This entry lists 6 T cell receptor beta chains sequenced from one sample in a study of spatial heterogeneity in lung cancer (dated by TCRdb to the late 2010s). Receptor libraries were prepared by 5' RACE. Sequencer: NextSeq 500. TCRdb reprocessing: public reads trimmed at Q25 with fastp, clones called with MiXCR, in-frame beta chains kept. Records with the same CDR3 protein are collapsed into one entry carrying the most frequent genes and DNA. This sample has 20,000 or so distinct CDR3 sequences in its table, and about 3.5% of those were observed once. The biggest ten clones account for roughly 26% of the sample. The intended sense of this specimen's time point label: sample taken at primary tumor resection. For TCR sequencing, whole RNA was extracted from tumor and nontumor lung tissue, or from cryopreserved PBMC samples, and no cell sorting was done. The sample here was PBMCs, taken at surgery. All receptors derive from a female donor with early-stage non-small cell lung cancer.

This clonotype was recorded at least ten times. This CDR3 is CATRDRGPNQPQHF. The CDR3 DNA is TGTGCCACCAGGGATCGGGGGCCCAATCAGCCCCAGCATTTT. The rearrangement joins TRBV24-1 to TRBJ1-5, with TRBD1 as a possible D gene (6 bases). Germline V gene lookup returns CDR1 KGHDR and CDR2 SFDVKD. The CDR3 is made up of 14 amino acids. The ends were cut back, 7 bases at V and 3 bases at J, with 12 bases in the middle.

The chain carries TRBV12-3 or TRBV12-4 and TRBJ2-6, with D uncertain. This CDR3 has 17 amino acids. The V gene lost 7 bases and the J gene lost 0 bases, with 16 bases spanning the gap. CDR3 protein: CASTFAAGSSGANVLTF. The CDR3 coding sequence is TGTGCCAGCACCTTCGCGGCAGGTAGCTCTGGGGCCAACGTCCTGACTTTC.

This clonotype showed up many times. The chain has TRBV24-1 and TRBJ2-2, with D perhaps TRBD1 (5 bases). Germline CDR1 KGHDR, CDR2 SFDVKD. The CDR3 extends over 14 amino acids. The V end was cut by 3 bases, the J end by 7 bases, with 11 bases between. For the CDR3, the DNA is TGTGCCACCAGTGATGCAGGGCTAGGCGGGGAGCTGTTTTTT. It specifies CATSDAGLGGELFF.

This clonotype has ten or more counts. The chain recombines TRBV2 with TRBJ2-7; TRBD2 matches 10 bases. Germline CDR1 reads SNHLY; CDR2 reads FYNNEI. This CDR3 is 13 amino acids long. V was pared by 8 bases and J by 4 bases, with 5 bases of the junction left unmatched. CDR3 region: CASLAGEGYEQYF. The CDR3, as DNA: TGTGCCAGCCTAGCGGGAGAGGGTTACGAGCAGTACTTC. Filled out from reference TRBV2 and TRBJ2-7, the complete variable domain reads EPEVTQTPSHQVTQMGQEVILRCVPISNHLYFYWYRQILGQKVEFLVSFYNNEISEKSEIFDDQFSVERPDGSNFTLKIRSTKLEDSAMYFCASLAGEGYEQYFGPGTRLTVT.

This clonotype was observed at least ten times. The chain recombines TRBV5-4 with TRBJ2-7; D is unresolved. This CDR3 region has 14 residues. Germline CDR1 reads SGHNT; CDR2 reads YYREEE (reference sequence). V dropped 2 bases and J dropped 6 bases, with 15 bases sitting between them. CDR3 in amino acids: CASSFWSALSEQYF. The CDR3 DNA is TGTGCCAGCAGCTTTTGGAGCGCGTTAAGCGAGCAGTACTTC.

This clonotype was observed at least ten times. The rearrangement joins TRBV10-3 to TRBJ2-1; D remains unclear. V lost 0 bases and J 8 bases, leaving 14 bases between the germline ends. Germline assignment: CDR1 ENHRY and CDR2 SYGVKD. The CDR3 is made up of 15 amino acids. The CDR3 reads CAISESDAGWDEQFF. The CDR3 coding sequence is TGTGCCATCAGTGAGTCAGACGCCGGATGGGATGAGCAGTTCTTC.